A single sample is the source of the 30 T cell receptor beta chains below, sequenced in a study of shared clonotypes between healthy human individuals. Sequencing used immunoSEQ multiplex PCR; TCRdb keeps in-frame clones, though not all of them. The profile shows some 2,400,000 clones, nearly 97% of them singletons. Sequencing was performed on naive CD4+ T cells sorted from blood. Regarding subset: CD45RA+ positively selected. These receptors all come from a man aged 18 to 29 in good health.

This clone was seen just once. The J gene is TRBJ2-7, the V gene TRBV5-1; 11 bases map to TRBD1. There are 16 residues in the CDR3. V shed 0 bases and J 3 bases; nucleotides not matched to a gene: 5. Germline assignment: CDR1 SGHRS and CDR2 YFSETQ. CDR3 amino acids: CASSLEGQGDIYEQYF. CDR3 DNA: TGCGCCAGCAGCTTGGAGGGACAGGGGGATATCTACGAGCAGTACTTC.

This sequence joins TRBV5-1 and TRBJ2-2; D is possibly TRBD1 (6 bases). Trimming shortened V by 1 base and J by 2 bases, and 9 bases separated the two germline ends. CDR3 length: 15 amino acids. The V gene's germline CDR1 is SGHRS and CDR2 YFSETQ. The CDR3 region has the DNA TGCGCCAGCAGCTTGATAGGGGGAAACACCGGGGAGCTGTTTTTT. Protein sequence: CASSLIGGNTGELFF.

The chain is built from TRBV6-6 and TRBJ1-1; possibly TRBD1 for D (6 bases). Per germline, CDR1 MNHNY and CDR2 SVGAGI (reference sequence). With 6 bases removed from V and 5 bases from J, the gap between germline ends came to 19 bases. The CDR3 spans 15 residues. CDR3 loop: CASSGMGRDKTEAFF. The CDR3 DNA reads as TGTGCCAGCAGCGGAATGGGCAGGGACAAGACTGAAGCTTTCTTT.

The sample holds one count of this clone. The genes are TRBV10-2 and TRBJ2-3, with D perhaps matching TRBD1 (5 bases). V lost 5 bases, J lost 1 base, and 10 bases lay in between. This CDR3 is built from 14 residues. The germline V gene has CDR1 WSHSY and CDR2 SAAADI. The CDR3 DNA sequence: TGCGCCAGCAGTCCCGAAGGGGGCACAGATACGCAGTATTTT. Amino acids: CASSPEGGTDTQYF.

The J gene is TRBJ2-7, the V gene TRBV7-9, with 11 bases that match TRBD2. The CDR3 loop spans 13 amino acids. CDR1 SEHNR and CDR2 FQNEAQ come from the germline V gene (reference sequence). V lost 8 bases to trimming and J lost 9 bases; unmatched junction nucleotides: 9. The CDR3 nucleotides are TGTGCCAGCGAGGTAGCGGGAGGGGAGTTGCAGTACTTC. Protein: CASEVAGGELQYF.

The V and J genes are TRBV18 and TRBJ2-7, with 13 bases aligning to TRBD2. Germline-derived CDR1 and CDR2 are KGHSH and LQKENI. This CDR3 is built from 15 residues. V gave up 2 bases and J gave up 7 bases; unmatched junction bases: 5. The CDR3 nucleotides read TGTGCCAGCTCACCAGTCGGACTAGCGGGAGAAGAGCAGTACTTC. This gives the protein CASSPVGLAGEEQYF.

V and J are TRBV19 and TRBJ2-1; tentatively, D is TRBD1 or TRBD2 (6 bases each). Germline V gene sequence: CDR1 LNHDA, CDR2 SQIVND (reference sequence). The CDR3 runs 12 residues. V lost 7 bases and J lost 12, with 16 bases in between. This chain's CDR3 is CASTNVGGWQFF. The CDR3, as DNA: TGTGCCAGTACCAATGTAGGGGGGTGGCAGTTCTTC. Drawing the rest from reference TRBV19 and TRBJ2-1, the complete variable domain is DGGITQSPKYLFRKEGQNVTLSCEQNLNHDAMYWYRQDPGQGLRLIYYSQIVNDFQKGDIAEGYSVSREKKESFPLTVTSAQKNPTAFYLCASTNVGGWQFFGPGTRLTVL.

The V gene is TRBV2, the J gene TRBJ1-5; D call uncertain. CDR3 size: 12 residues. Trimming removed 2 bases at V and 5 bases at J, with 4 bases between. Germline CDR1 and CDR2: SNHLY and FYNNEI. Here the CDR3 reads CASSERDQPQHF. The CDR3, as DNA: TGTGCCAGCAGTGAAAGGGATCAGCCCCAGCATTTT. Complete variable domain (other parts from reference TRBV2 and TRBJ1-5): EPEVTQTPSHQVTQMGQEVILRCVPISNHLYFYWYRQILGQKVEFLVSFYNNEISEKSEIFDDQFSVERPDGSNFTLKIRSTKLEDSAMYFCASSERDQPQHFGDGTRLSIL.

The chain couples TRBV5-4 to TRBJ2-1, with TRBD1 identical over 8 bases. CDR1 and CDR2 from the germline V gene are SGHNT and YYREEE (reference sequence). V dropped 4 bases and J dropped 16; count of bases not matched to a gene: 10. This CDR3 is built from 12 residues. The CDR3 sequence: CASSLPGGQEFF. The CDR3 nucleotides read TGTGCCAGCAGCCTCCCAGGGGGACAGGAATTCTTC.

The chain joins TRBV5-4 to TRBJ2-5; the match to TRBD2 covers 13 bases. CDR1 is SGHNT and CDR2 is YYREEE in the germline V gene (reference sequence). This CDR3 is 13 amino acids long. Trimming at V came to 4 bases and at J to 14 bases, leaving 8 bases not matched to a gene. The CDR3 bases are TGTGCCAGCAGCGCTGGACTAGCGGGAGCCCTCTACTTC. It translates to CASSAGLAGALYF.

V is TRBV4-1 and J is TRBJ2-1; TRBD2 matches at 9 bases. The V segment lost 0 bases and the J segment 4 bases; nucleotides outside the gene matches: 13. The CDR3 is 19 residues long. Germline V gives CDR1 MGHRA, CDR2 YSYEKL. This chain's CDR3 is CASSQDQAGGPFQYNEQFF. For the CDR3, the DNA is TGCGCCAGCAGCCAAGATCAGGCGGGGGGGCCCTTTCAATACAATGAGCAGTTCTTC.

The gene calls are TRBV28 and TRBJ2-1; TRBD1 matches 7 bases. The junction had 8 bases not matched to a gene; V was cut back by 6 bases and J by 0 bases. The germline V gene encodes CDR1 MDHEN and CDR2 SYDVKM. The CDR3 consists of 16 residues. The CDR3 nucleotides are TGTGCCAGCAGGGGCTGGGACAGTCGCTCCTACAATGAGCAGTTCTTC. Amino acid sequence: CASRGWDSRSYNEQFF.

The chain combines TRBV5-1 with TRBJ2-6; maybe TRBD1 (5 bases). The CDR3 length is 15 residues. Between the trimmed V and J ends, which lost 4 bases and 4 bases, there was a span of 12 bases. The germline V gene has CDR1 SGHRS and CDR2 YFSETQ. CDR3 sequence reads: CASSPQGLGANVLTF. For the CDR3, the DNA is TGCGCCAGCAGCCCTCAGGGTCTCGGGGCCAACGTCCTGACTTTC.

This chain joins TRBV7-8 and TRBJ2-7, with 10 bases fitting TRBD2. The CDR3 length is 16 residues. Germline CDR1 is SGHVS and CDR2 is FQNEAQ. The V segment lost 1 base and the J segment 3 bases; nucleotides outside the gene matches: 6. The CDR3 loop is CASSLGGTSAHYEQYF. The CDR3 DNA is TGTGCCAGCAGCTTAGGGGGGACTAGCGCCCACTACGAGCAGTACTTC.

J is TRBJ2-2 and V is TRBV10-2; the match to TRBD1 covers 7 bases. The V gene's germline CDR1 is WSHSY and CDR2 SAAADI. The CDR3 spans 15 residues. V dropped 8 bases and J dropped 1; count of bases not matched to a gene: 7. The chain's CDR3 is CASRDRAKNTGELFF. The CDR3 coding sequence is TGCGCCAGCCGAGACAGGGCGAAGAACACCGGGGAGCTGTTTTTT.

The chain employs TRBV30 and TRBJ2-7, with TRBD1 identical over 8 bases. V shed 0 bases and J 3 bases; nucleotides not matched to a gene: 4. CDR1 GTSNPN and CDR2 SVGIG come from the germline V gene (reference sequence). The CDR3 totals 14 residues. CDR3 region: CAWSVRTGIYEQYF. The DNA of the CDR3 is TGTGCCTGGAGTGTACGGACAGGGATCTACGAGCAGTACTTC.

The chain has TRBV6-6 and TRBJ1-5; TRBD1 is a possible D gene (5 bases). Trimming removed 2 bases at V and 0 bases at J, with 11 bases between. The germline CDR1 and CDR2 sequences are MNHNY and SVGAGI (reference sequence). This CDR3 spans 16 amino acids. The DNA for the CDR3 is TGTGCCAGCAGTTACGGGGGAGGGGATAGCAATCAGCCCCAGCATTTT. The encoded protein is CASSYGGGDSNQPQHF.

The CDR3 here is CASSQFPGATGELFF. The CDR3, as DNA: TGTGCCAGCAGCCAATTCCCAGGGGCCACCGGGGAGCTGTTTTTT. The chain recombines TRBV16 with TRBJ2-2; D is perhaps TRBD1 (6 bases). Germline V gene data show CDR1 as KGHSY and CDR2 as FQNENV. CDR3 length: 15 amino acids. Trimming took off 1 base at V and 4 bases at J, with 10 bases between the two ends.

V gene TRBV7-9 combines with J gene TRBJ2-5; 12 bases align to TRBD2. J lost 5 bases, V lost 4 bases, and 14 bases had no gene match. The CDR3 loop spans 18 amino acids. From germline, CDR1 is SEHNR and CDR2 FQNEAQ (reference sequence). CDR3 coding DNA: TGTGCCAGCAGCTCCTACCCCGGCTGGCTAGCGGGAGGGGAGACCCAGTACTTC. This sequence encodes CASSSYPGWLAGGETQYF.

The chain is built from TRBV6-5 and TRBJ2-7; 10 bases map to TRBD2. V lost 5 bases and J lost 2; bases outside the gene matches: 6. This CDR3 region has 15 residues. Germline lookup yields CDR1 MNHEY and CDR2 SVGAGI. The CDR3 DNA is TGTGCCAGCAGTCCACAGCGGGGGGGGACCTACGAGCAGTACTTC. It encodes CASSPQRGGTYEQYF.

Details on this clone: The identical CDR3 is also encoded by other nucleotide sequences in the sample. The chain joins TRBV7-8 to TRBJ1-3, with no clear D. In germline, CDR1 is SGHVS, CDR2 FQNEAQ. The CDR3 consists of 14 residues. Trimming stripped 0 bases from V and 0 bases from J, with 3 bases between. For the CDR3, the DNA is TGTGCCAGCAGCTTAGCGAGCTCTGGAAACACCATATATTTT. Translation gives CASSLASSGNTIYF.

The rearrangement joins TRBV5-6 to TRBJ1-2; a possible D gene is TRBD1 (6 bases). Trimming cost V 4 bases and J 0 bases, with 13 bases left between them. This CDR3 spans 15 amino acids. The germline gives CDR1 SGHDT, CDR2 YYEEEE. CDR3 sequence: CASSPGQRTNYGYTF. The CDR3 DNA reads as TGTGCCAGCAGCCCCGGACAGCGAACTAACTATGGCTACACCTTC.

This chain uses TRBV6-6 with TRBJ2-7; 11 positions match TRBD1. CDR1 and CDR2 from the germline V gene are MNHNY and SVGAGI (reference sequence). The J segment lost 3 bases and the V segment lost 5 bases, leaving 9 bases of the junction unmatched. This CDR3 spans 16 amino acids. The DNA for the CDR3 is TGTGCCAGCAGTGGCCCGGGACAGGGGGGGTACTACGAGCAGTACTTC. It specifies CASSGPGQGGYYEQYF.

The J gene is TRBJ2-7, the V gene TRBV6-1; the D call may be TRBD1 or TRBD2 (5 bases each). Germline CDR1 reads MNHNS; CDR2 reads SASEGT. This CDR3 spans 15 amino acids. V lost 5 bases and J 0 bases, leaving 14 bases between the germline ends. The chain's CDR3 is CASSSTGLSSYEQYF. The CDR3 DNA sequence: TGTGCCAGCAGTTCCACGGGGCTTAGCTCCTACGAGCAGTACTTC.

The chain recombines TRBV2 with TRBJ1-6; D is unresolved. The V end was cut by 7 bases, the J end by 7 bases, with 17 bases between. The CDR3 runs 15 residues. The germline gives CDR1 SNHLY, CDR2 FYNNEI. The DNA of the CDR3 is TGTGCCAGCAAGGTTGACCCGGGCGGCAATTCACCCCTCCACTTT. Amino acids: CASKVDPGGNSPLHF.

The chain links TRBV28 to TRBJ1-2, with D unclear. The CDR3 spans 14 residues. Between the trimmed V and J ends, which lost 7 bases and 5 bases, there was a span of 17 bases. CDR1 is MDHEN and CDR2 is SYDVKM in the germline V gene. CDR3 sequence (DNA): TGTGCCAGCACCTCAGCCACTACTTCTTATGGCTACACCTTC. Translated: CASTSATTSYGYTF.

V gene TRBV5-4 combines with J gene TRBJ2-4; 9 nucleotides align to TRBD1. The V gene's germline CDR1 is SGHNT and CDR2 YYREEE (reference sequence). With V trimmed by 3 bases and J by 0 bases, 7 bases remained unmatched. CDR3 length: 17 amino acids. CDR3 residues: CASSSRQGETAKNIQYF. The CDR3 coding sequence is TGTGCCAGCAGCTCACGACAGGGGGAGACAGCCAAAAACATTCAGTACTTC.

The gene calls are TRBV7-2 and TRBJ2-7; D could derive from TRBD1 or TRBD2 (5 bases each). V was trimmed by 5 bases and J by 4 bases, leaving 12 bases between them. This CDR3 comprises 13 residues. Germline V gene data show CDR1 as SGHTA and CDR2 as FQGNSA. CDR3 nucleotide sequence: TGTGCCAGCAGCCAGGCTGGGGGTTACGAGCAGTACTTC. Translation: CASSQAGGYEQYF.

The chain links TRBV30 to TRBJ1-5, with TRBD1 matching 9 bases. Germline V gene lookup returns CDR1 GTSNPN and CDR2 SVGIG (reference sequence). The CDR3 loop spans 15 amino acids. Trimming at V came to 3 bases and at J to 0 bases, leaving 3 bases not matched to a gene. The CDR3 coding sequence is TGTGCCTGGAGACGACAGGGGGTTAGCAATCAGCCCCAGCATTTT. This gives the protein CAWRRQGVSNQPQHF.

The chain has TRBV30 and TRBJ2-5; TRBD1 might be the D (6 bases). Germline assignment: CDR1 GTSNPN and CDR2 SVGIG (reference sequence). Trimming cost V 4 bases and J 5 bases, with 20 bases left between them. The CDR3 contains 15 residues. CDR3 DNA sequence: TGTGCCTGGAATTTTGGGCAGGGGATAGCCGAGACCCAGTACTTC. Translation gives CAWNFGQGIAETQYF.